This T cell receptor (beta chain) emerged from a study of beta chain features in type 1 diabetes (dated by TCRdb to the late 2010s). Background for the entire study: No differences in mean age, gender distribution, total cell number or subset yield were found between patients and healthy donors. A total of about 110 million sorted cells were examined across all samples, and the number of cells per subset was strongly correlated with RNA yield. In the study, TCRB repertoires of sorted circulating CD4+ T cell subsets from recently diagnosed type 1 diabetes patients were compared with those of matched healthy donors. Regulatory and stem cell-like memory subsets were obtained from only 8 patients and about eight healthy donors, while naive and central memory subsets were obtained from all 28 donors.

From each donor, a single peripheral blood sample of 90 to 150 mL on average was drawn into heparinised tubes. Naive, central memory, regulatory and stem cell-like memory CD4+ T cells were sorted on a BD FACSAria II using a panel including CD45RO, CCR7, CD25, CD127, CD95 and CD27. Purity was above 98% for every sorted population. Right away, PBMCs were isolated by Lymphoprep density gradient centrifugation and were stained directly, with no culture step. So that batch effects would be minimized, each experiment stained and sorted samples in pairs, pairing one healthy donor with one patient. Including cysteine and phenylalanine, the CDR3 has 14 amino acids. Of all the DNA, just the CDR3 is kept, 42 bases in frame from base 1. CDR1 and CDR2, per the germline V gene (reference sequence), are MNHNY and SVGAGI. Clipping removes 8 bases from V and 0 bases from J, with 0 as the unmatched junction base count.

Results the study describes overall, beyond this receptor: The naive, central memory and regulatory TCRB repertoires appeared to resemble one another more closely among patients than among healthy donors. In all four CD4+ subsets, TCRB CDR3 length was moderately but significantly shorter in type 1 diabetes patients. Fewer insertions and more nucleotide deletions at VDJ recombination sites were observed in patients with type 1 diabetes, implying thymic rearrangement abnormalities. Shorter templates might be favored by PCR, yet because patient and control samples were amplified and corrected together, any such skew would affect both groups equally. Because cDNA was sequenced instead of genomic DNA, highly expressing activated cells could be over-represented, though the groups showed no difference in activation or CD3 levels. HLA sub-analyses involved small numbers of individuals, so any influence of HLA type on TCRB rearrangement remained unresolved.

The High Capacity cDNA Reverse Transcription Kit was used to reverse transcribe all of the isolated RNA, meaning that expressed TCRB transcripts were what got sequenced. Deep immunoSEQ sequencing was performed on naive, central memory and regulatory T cell samples, with an average of roughly 4 million total reads per sample. After sorted cells were lysed in RLT buffer, RNA was extracted with DNase-treated RNeasy Micro or Mini kits, with the choice depending on cell number. To prevent cross-contamination, each cell subset was processed individually, whereas patient and healthy donor samples were processed jointly. The immunoSEQ multiplex PCR was used to amplify TCRB sequences from cDNA, yielding 87-bp fragments that span the CDR3 region. Sequencing of the amplicons was performed on the Illumina HiSeq platform. Concerning the study's data processing: PCR bias was corrected computationally using synthetic template baselines, and reads within Hamming distance 2 were collapsed, with unmergeable singletons discarded. Reads were aligned to IMGT to assign V, D and J genes, CDR3 length, and insertions or deletions at six rearrangement sites. Clonotype counts were normalized to sorted cell number within each subset before computing true diversity and Gini coefficients with the tcR R package. The overlap coefficient, calculated on TCRB nucleotide sequences, was used to quantify repertoire sharing. The source is immuneACCESS, and TCRdb retained only in-frame sequences with V and J called. Part of the clones is not carried over; for the studies checked, unresolved V genes explain less than half of this, and the remainder is unexplained. The D gene and trimming were derived from the DNA, and the V and J assignments and clone size from that table. Across this sample there are nearly 350,000 clones, with 7% to 9% seen only once. The top ten hold around 0.45% of the sample.

Of note for this clone: This receptor's antigen is unknown. No much larger clonotype is one base removed from it; base qualities were not supplied.

The sequence was collected from a woman aged 18-29 years in good health. The chain is made from TRBV6-6 and TRBJ2-2, with 10 bases matching TRBD2. Sequencing was carried out using central memory CD4+ T cells from blood. The DNA reads TGTGCCAGCGGACTAGCGGCGAACACCGGGGAGCTGTTTTTT. This is translated as CASGLAANTGELFF.